These 30 T cell receptor beta chains were sequenced from one sample in a study of cytomegalovirus exposure and HLA in healthy donors. Primers: 60 Vbeta forward and 13 Jbeta reverse. The assay was immunoSEQ multiplex PCR, and TCRdb's table has in-frame clones only and misses some. This table holds approximately 290,000 clones, about 80% found once. The sample consisted of PBMCs. The origin of the receptors is a girl aged 2 to 9 in good health and CMV-seronegative.

This chain joins TRBV27 and TRBJ2-3; D might be TRBD2 (6 bases). V lost 10 bases and J lost 0, with 17 bases in between. The CDR3 runs 15 residues. The germline V gene encodes CDR1 MNHEY and CDR2 SMNVEV (reference sequence). The chain's CDR3 is CATGVAASSTDTQYF. CDR3 DNA: TGTGCCACGGGAGTAGCGGCGTCTAGCACAGATACGCAGTATTTT.

The chain joins TRBV13 to TRBJ2-1, with D perhaps TRBD1 (6 bases). The germline V gene has CDR1 PRHDT and CDR2 FYEKMQ (reference sequence). The CDR3 sequence is 13 residues long. Trimming shortened V by 2 bases and J by 7 bases, and 9 bases separated the two germline ends. The CDR3 DNA is TGTGCCAGCAGCTTATGGCAGGGGAATGAGCAGTTCTTC. Amino acids: CASSLWQGNEQFF.

V and J are TRBV12-5 and TRBJ2-1; D gene uncertain. The V end lost 1 base, the J end lost 9 bases, and 10 bases lay between the germline ends. This CDR3 spans 13 amino acids. Germline CDR1 reads LGHNT; CDR2 reads FRNRAP. As DNA, the CDR3 is TGTGCTAGTGGTTTGGAGCCCGGAGTTGAGCAGTTCTTC. Its protein product is CASGLEPGVEQFF.

V usage is TRBV7-9 and J usage is TRBJ1-6; 9 bases align to TRBD1. This CDR3 comprises 14 residues. V was clipped by 1 base and J by 10 bases; unmatched bases: 2. Germline-derived CDR1 and CDR2 are SEHNR and FQNEAQ (reference sequence). In nucleotides, the CDR3 is TGTGCCAGCAGCTTAGACAGGGGGCCCTCACCCCTCCACTTT. This codes for CASSLDRGPSPLHF.

CDR3 in DNA: TGTGCCAGTAGTATGGCCCCAATGAACACTGAAGCTTTCTTT. This gives the protein CASSMAPMNTEAFF. This chain uses TRBV19 with TRBJ1-1; no clear D. The V end was cut by 3 bases, the J end by 0 bases, with 8 bases between. The CDR3 sequence is 14 residues long. The germline V gene has CDR1 LNHDA and CDR2 SQIVND (reference sequence). Filled out from reference TRBV19 and TRBJ1-1, the complete variable domain reads DGGITQSPKYLFRKEGQNVTLSCEQNLNHDAMYWYRQDPGQGLRLIYYSQIVNDFQKGDIAEGYSVSREKKESFPLTVTSAQKNPTAFYLCASSMAPMNTEAFFGQGTRLTVV.

The chain links TRBV29-1 to TRBJ2-7, with 9 bases identical to TRBD2. J was trimmed by 5 bases and V by 4 bases; bases with no gene match: 6. This CDR3 region has 13 residues. From germline, CDR1 is SQVTM and CDR2 ANQGSEA. The CDR3 region has the DNA TGCAGCGTTGGGGTCGCGGGGGGGAACGAGCAGTACTTC. It codes for CSVGVAGGNEQYF.

The genes are TRBV6-1 and TRBJ2-4; 7 positions match TRBD2. From germline, CDR1 is MNHNS and CDR2 SASEGT. J was trimmed by 8 bases and V by 2 bases; bases with no gene match: 9. CDR3 length: 15 amino acids. CDR3: CASSEIAGGEDIQYF. The CDR3 DNA reads as TGTGCCAGCAGTGAAATAGCGGGTGGAGAAGACATTCAGTACTTC.

The chain combines TRBV5-5 with TRBJ1-2; D uncertain. CDR1 is SGHKS, CDR2 YYEKEE, per germline (reference sequence). This CDR3 has 13 amino acids. Between the trimmed V and J ends, which lost 4 bases and 4 bases, there was a span of 11 bases. The CDR3 spells CASSPDSVYGYTF. In nucleotides, the CDR3 is TGTGCCAGCAGCCCCGACTCGGTCTATGGCTACACCTTC. Using reference TRBV5-5 and TRBJ1-2 for the parts outside the CDR3, the full variable domain is DAGVTQSPTHLIKTRGQQVTLRCSPISGHKSVSWYQQVLGQGPQFIFQYYEKEERGRGNFPDRFSARQFPNYSSELNVNALLLGDSALYLCASSPDSVYGYTFGSGTRLTVV.

The chain joins TRBV18 to TRBJ1-5; D is perhaps TRBD1 (6 bases). Germline V gene sequence: CDR1 KGHSH, CDR2 LQKENI. V was cut by 3 bases and J by 4 bases, with 16 bases left in between. The CDR3 sequence is 16 residues long. CDR3 loop: CASSPYGQNINQPQHF. In nucleotides, the CDR3 is TGTGCCAGCTCACCCTATGGACAGAATATTAATCAGCCCCAGCATTTT.

The chain carries TRBV14 and TRBJ2-7; 8 bases map to TRBD2. V was pared by 0 bases and J by 3 bases, with 7 bases of the junction left unmatched. There are 16 residues in the CDR3. Germline V CDR1 and CDR2: SGHDN, FVKESK. The CDR3 DNA reads as TGTGCCAGCAGCCAAGAGGGGCGGGGGGCTTTCTACGAGCAGTACTTC. It codes for CASSQEGRGAFYEQYF.

A few counts support this clone. The rearrangement uses TRBV5-1 and TRBJ2-5; 9 nucleotides line up with TRBD1. Germline CDR1 and CDR2: SGHRS and YFSETQ. The CDR3 length is 13 residues. Trimming took 5 bases from V and 2 from J; bases not matched to a gene: 1. In DNA form, the CDR3 reads TGCGCCAGCAGACAGGGGGCGCAAGAGACCCAGTACTTC. Translation: CASRQGAQETQYF.

The chain carries TRBV7-9 and TRBJ1-1, with D possibly TRBD1 on 5 matching bases. Trimming took off 0 bases at V and 3 bases at J, with 14 bases between the two ends. The CDR3 has 16 residues. Germline assignment: CDR1 SEHNR and CDR2 FQNEAQ (reference sequence). CDR3 nucleotide sequence: TGTGCCAGCAGCTTAGCCCGGGGGGGGTACGACACTGAAGCTTTCTTT. This encodes CASSLARGGYDTEAFF.

This chain connects TRBV6-1 to TRBJ2-4; the match to TRBD1 covers 11 bases. The CDR3 consists of 14 residues. The germline V gene has CDR1 MNHNS and CDR2 SASEGT. J was trimmed by 6 bases and V by 11 bases; bases with no gene match: 9. The CDR3 nucleotides read TGTGCCGGTATGACCGGGACAGGGGGAAACATTCAGTACTTC. Protein product: CAGMTGTGGNIQYF.

The chain employs TRBV29-1 and TRBJ2-2; D might be TRBD1 (5 bases). V was clipped by 1 base and J by 2 bases, with 8 bases between them. CDR1 is SQVTM and CDR2 is ANQGSEA in the germline V gene. This CDR3 has 14 residues. CDR3 nucleotide sequence: TGCAGCGTTGAAGTGACAGCAAACACCGGGGAGCTGTTTTTT. Protein product: CSVEVTANTGELFF.

The chain couples TRBV7-3 to TRBJ1-6; the D gene is possibly TRBD1 (6 bases). The CDR3 length is 14 residues. The V gene lost 1 base and the J gene lost 11 bases, with 12 bases spanning the gap. Germline assignment: CDR1 SGHTA and CDR2 FQGTGA. This CDR3 reads CASSLMGAGAPLHF. The CDR3 DNA is TGTGCCAGCAGCTTAATGGGGGCTGGGGCACCCCTCCACTTT.

J is TRBJ2-7 and V is TRBV2; 11 bases agree with TRBD2. CDR3 length: 17 amino acids. Looked up from germline, CDR1 is SNHLY and CDR2 is FYNNEI. Trimming removed 7 bases from V and 4 bases from J; junction bases left unmatched: 15. CDR3 loop: CASIEGGSGRARYEQYF. Here the CDR3 DNA reads TGTGCCAGCATCGAAGGGGGTAGCGGGAGGGCTCGGTACGAGCAGTACTTC.

The chain is built from TRBV7-7 and TRBJ2-1; the match to TRBD2 covers 11 bases. With V trimmed by 3 bases and J by 7 bases, 2 bases remained unmatched. This CDR3 is 14 amino acids long. Germline loops: CDR1 SSHAT, CDR2 FNYEAQ (reference sequence). CDR3 sequence reads: CASSFSGGANEQFF. The DNA for the CDR3 is TGTGCCAGCAGCTTTAGCGGGGGGGCAAATGAGCAGTTCTTC.

V and J are TRBV1 and TRBJ2-1; the tabulated D call, TRBD2, remains unverified against the DNA. TRBV1 counts as a pseudogene. CDR3 size: 17 residues. CDR3: CTSSLRTSGLPPTREFF. The CDR3 nucleotides are TGCACCAGCAGCCTCCGGACTAGCGGACTGCCTCCTACAAGGGAGTTCTTC.

The sample holds a few counts of this clone. This chain uses TRBV6-1 with TRBJ2-1; possibly TRBD1 for D (6 bases). Trimming took 4 bases from V and 0 from J, leaving 10 bases between them. The CDR3 length is 15 residues. Germline assignment: CDR1 MNHNS and CDR2 SASEGT. CDR3 residues: CASSVEDSSYNEQFF. As DNA, the CDR3 is TGTGCCAGCAGTGTGGAGGACAGCTCCTACAATGAGCAGTTCTTC.

The rearrangement uses TRBV11-2 and TRBJ1-6; 9 bases match TRBD1. Per the germline V gene, CDR1 is SGHAT and CDR2 is FQNNGV. The CDR3 runs 15 residues. With V trimmed by 5 bases and J by 9 bases, 8 bases remained unmatched. The CDR3 DNA follows: TGTGCCAGCAGCCGCCGGACAGGGGATAGTTCACCCCTCCACTTT. Its translation is CASSRRTGDSSPLHF.

This clone was detected a few times. The chain couples TRBV11-3 to TRBJ2-1; the match to TRBD1 covers 8 bases. V trimming: 3 bases; J trimming: 4 bases; junction bases outside the gene matches: 5. CDR1 is SGHNT, CDR2 YENEEA, per germline. CDR3 length: 15 amino acids. CDR3 DNA: TGTGCCAGCAGCTTCGGTCAGGGGGCTTACAATGAGCAGTTCTTC. Protein sequence: CASSFGQGAYNEQFF.

The rearrangement joins TRBV5-1 to TRBJ2-7; no firm D call. Germline values: CDR1 SGHRS, CDR2 YFSETQ. The V and J ends lost 4 bases and 0 bases respectively, with 11 bases between them. This CDR3 region has 14 residues. CDR3 amino acids: CASSLDSFSYEQYF. Here the CDR3 DNA reads TGCGCCAGCAGCCTTGATAGTTTCTCCTACGAGCAGTACTTC. The full variable domain, completed using reference TRBV5-1 and TRBJ2-7, is KAGVTQTPRYLIKTRGQQVTLSCSPISGHRSVSWYQQTPGQGLQFLFEYFSETQRNKGNFPGRFSGRQFSNSRSEMNVSTLELGDSALYLCASSLDSFSYEQYFGPGTRLTVT.

A remark on this clone: The junction departs from the called germline gene at one end, perhaps through a read error. The chain carries TRBV7-9 and TRBJ2-1; 10 positions match TRBD2. Germline loops: CDR1 SEHNR, CDR2 FQNEAQ (reference sequence). The CDR3 consists of 16 residues. The CDR3: CSSSSVLAGDYNEQFF. DNA of the CDR3: TGTTCCAGCAGCTCGGTGCTAGCGGGGGACTACAATGAGCAGTTCTTC.

The chain combines TRBV11-2 with TRBJ1-5; D is undetermined. Germline V CDR1 and CDR2: SGHAT, FQNNGV. V dropped 3 bases and J dropped 0 bases, with 12 bases sitting between them. The CDR3 covers 16 residues. The DNA for the CDR3 is TGTGCCAGCAGCTTTCCTCTCACGGGTAGCAATCAGCCCCAGCATTTT. Protein sequence: CASSFPLTGSNQPQHF. The whole variable domain, filled in from reference TRBV11-2 and TRBJ1-5, reads EAGVAQSPRYKIIEKRQSVAFWCNPISGHATLYWYQQILGQGPKLLIQFQNNGVVDDSQLPKDRFSAERLKGVDSTLKIQPAKLEDSAVYLCASSFPLTGSNQPQHFGDGTRLSIL.

The V and J genes are TRBV11-3 and TRBJ1-2, with 9 bases lining up with TRBD1. The CDR3 spans 18 residues. Germline CDR1 SGHNT, CDR2 YENEEA. After removal of 5 bases from V and 4 bases from J, the junction contained 17 bases not matched to a gene. CDR3 protein: CASSGNRRDREKGYGYTF. CDR3 DNA sequence: TGTGCCAGCAGCGGCAACCGCCGGGACAGGGAAAAAGGCTATGGCTACACCTTC.

This clone was detected a few times. V and J are TRBV30 and TRBJ1-2; TRBD1 is a possible D gene (6 bases). This CDR3 comprises 15 residues. Trimming left V 2 bases short and J 8 bases short, with 21 bases between. The germline CDR1 and CDR2 sequences are GTSNPN and SVGIG (reference sequence). The CDR3 region has the DNA TGTGCCTGGAGTCATGCAGGGGCCTCCGGGTGGGGCTACACCTTC. Translating gives CAWSHAGASGWGYTF.

This clone is a singleton in its sample. CDR3 sequence (DNA): TGCGCCAGCAGCCTGGGGAGCTACAATGAGCAGTTCTTC. The encoded protein is CASSLGSYNEQFF. V is TRBV5-1 and J is TRBJ2-1, with D maybe TRBD2 (5 bases). The germline V and J ends were trimmed by 4 bases and 3 bases, with 8 bases remaining between them. The CDR3 totals 13 residues. Looked up from germline, CDR1 is SGHRS and CDR2 is YFSETQ.

The genes are TRBV2 and TRBJ1-5; TRBD1 matches at 8 bases. This CDR3 is built from 19 residues. J lost 3 bases, V lost 2 bases, and 15 bases had no gene match. Germline V gene data show CDR1 as SNHLY and CDR2 as FYNNEI. Here the CDR3 reads CASSERLPSGTGINQPQHF. In DNA, the CDR3 is TGTGCCAGCAGTGAAAGGCTACCTTCCGGGACAGGAATCAATCAGCCCCAGCATTTT.

This clone was observed a few times. The same CDR3 arises from other DNA sequences in this sample as well. The chain couples TRBV27 to TRBJ1-1; D unclear. The ends were cut back, 3 bases at V and 4 bases at J, with 9 bases in the middle. CDR3 size: 13 residues. Germline V gives CDR1 MNHEY, CDR2 SMNVEV (reference sequence). CDR3 in amino acids: CASSLSGSTEAFF. The CDR3 coding sequence is TGTGCCAGCAGTTTGTCCGGGTCCACTGAAGCTTTCTTT.

This rearrangement joins TRBV7-8 to TRBJ2-7; TRBD2 matches at 11 bases. V lost 7 bases and J lost 2; bases outside the gene matches: 16. This CDR3 contains 18 residues. Germline V CDR1 and CDR2: SGHVS, FQNEAQ. The CDR3 DNA follows: TGTGCCAGCAAGTCAAAGCCTAGCGGGAGGCGGGGAGCCTACGAGCAGTACTTC. Amino acid sequence: CASKSKPSGRRGAYEQYF.